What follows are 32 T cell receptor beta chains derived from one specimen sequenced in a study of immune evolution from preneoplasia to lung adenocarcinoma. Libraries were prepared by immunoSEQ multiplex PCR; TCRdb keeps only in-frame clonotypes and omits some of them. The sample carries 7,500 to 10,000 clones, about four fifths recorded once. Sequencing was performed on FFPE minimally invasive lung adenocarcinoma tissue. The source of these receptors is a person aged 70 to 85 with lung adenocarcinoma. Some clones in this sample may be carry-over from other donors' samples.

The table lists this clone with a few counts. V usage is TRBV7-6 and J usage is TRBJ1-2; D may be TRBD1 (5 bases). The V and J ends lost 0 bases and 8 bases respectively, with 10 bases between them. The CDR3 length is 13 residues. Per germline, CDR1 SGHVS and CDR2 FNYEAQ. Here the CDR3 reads CASSLAAGEGYTF. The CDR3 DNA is TGTGCCAGCAGCTTAGCCGCGGGGGAAGGCTACACCTTC.

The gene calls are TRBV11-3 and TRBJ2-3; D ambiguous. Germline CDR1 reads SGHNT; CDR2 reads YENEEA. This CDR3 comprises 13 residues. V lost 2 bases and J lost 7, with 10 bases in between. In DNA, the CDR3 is TGTGCCAGCAGCTTATCCCCTCCAAATACGCAGTATTTT. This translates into CASSLSPPNTQYF.

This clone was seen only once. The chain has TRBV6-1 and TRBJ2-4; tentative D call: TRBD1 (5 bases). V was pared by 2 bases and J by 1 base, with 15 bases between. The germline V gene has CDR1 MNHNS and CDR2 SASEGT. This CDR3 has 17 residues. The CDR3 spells CASSEQQGIGAKNIQYF. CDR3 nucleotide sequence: TGTGCCAGCAGTGAACAGCAGGGAATTGGGGCCAAAAACATTCAGTACTTC.

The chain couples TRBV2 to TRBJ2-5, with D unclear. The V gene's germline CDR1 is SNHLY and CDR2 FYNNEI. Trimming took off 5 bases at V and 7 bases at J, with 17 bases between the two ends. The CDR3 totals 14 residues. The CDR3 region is CASSPQTVSGTQYF. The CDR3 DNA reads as TGTGCCAGCAGTCCCCAAACAGTTAGTGGGACCCAGTACTTC.

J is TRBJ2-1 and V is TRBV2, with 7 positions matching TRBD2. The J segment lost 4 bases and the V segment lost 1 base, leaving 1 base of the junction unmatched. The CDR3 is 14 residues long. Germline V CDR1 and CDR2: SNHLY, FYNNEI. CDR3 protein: CASSEGLAYNEQFF. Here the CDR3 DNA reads TGTGCCAGCAGTGAAGGACTAGCTTACAATGAGCAGTTCTTC.

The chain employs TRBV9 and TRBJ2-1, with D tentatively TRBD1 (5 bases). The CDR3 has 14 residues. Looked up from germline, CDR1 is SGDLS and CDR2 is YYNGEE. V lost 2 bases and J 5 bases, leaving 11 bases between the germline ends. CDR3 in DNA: TGTGCCAGCAGCGTGGGCAGGGTCGACAATGAGCAGTTCTTC. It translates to CASSVGRVDNEQFF.

CDR3 nucleotides: TGTGCCAGCAGTGAAACGGCCAGGGGGAATTCACCCCTCCACTTT. As protein: CASSETARGNSPLHF. The J gene is TRBJ1-6, the V gene TRBV6-1; 7 bases align to TRBD1. CDR1 is MNHNS, CDR2 SASEGT, per germline. V gave up 2 bases and J gave up 7 bases; unmatched junction bases: 5. The CDR3 is made up of 15 amino acids.

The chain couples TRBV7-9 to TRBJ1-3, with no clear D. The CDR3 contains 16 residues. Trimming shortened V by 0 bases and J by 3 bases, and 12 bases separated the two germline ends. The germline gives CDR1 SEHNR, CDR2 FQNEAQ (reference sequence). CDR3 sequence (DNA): TGTGCCAGCAGCTTAGCGGGCGAGAGAGTTGGAAACACCATATATTTT. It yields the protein CASSLAGERVGNTIYF.

The CDR3: CASIGLAEQETQYF. CDR3 bases: TGTGCCAGCATCGGACTAGCGGAACAAGAGACCCAGTACTTC. The V gene is TRBV21-1, the J gene TRBJ2-5; whether TRBD2, the table's D call, matches the DNA was not checked. TRBV21-1 is tagged as a pseudogene. The CDR3 consists of 14 residues.

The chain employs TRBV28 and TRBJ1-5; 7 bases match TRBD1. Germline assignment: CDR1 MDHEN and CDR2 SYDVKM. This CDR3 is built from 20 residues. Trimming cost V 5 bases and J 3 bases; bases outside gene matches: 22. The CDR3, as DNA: TGTGCCAGCAGTCACACGGACAGGCTATCATGGGCGAGGAACAATCAGCCCCAGCATTTT. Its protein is CASSHTDRLSWARNNQPQHF.

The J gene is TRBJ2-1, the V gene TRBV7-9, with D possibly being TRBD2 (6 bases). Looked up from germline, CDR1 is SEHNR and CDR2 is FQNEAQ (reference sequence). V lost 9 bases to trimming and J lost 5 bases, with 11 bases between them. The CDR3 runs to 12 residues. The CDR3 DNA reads TGTGCCAGGGAGGGCAGAAACAATGAGCAGTTCTTC. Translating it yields CAREGRNNEQFF.

CDR3 protein: CASTLGWDRRTDTQYF. The CDR3 DNA reads as TGTGCCAGCACCCTAGGGTGGGACAGGAGAACAGATACGCAGTATTTT. This chain joins TRBV7-8 and TRBJ2-3, with TRBD1 matching 8 bases. J lost 3 bases, V lost 7 bases, and 12 bases had no gene match. The CDR3 is 16 amino acids. Germline V lookup: CDR1 SGHVS, CDR2 FQNEAQ.

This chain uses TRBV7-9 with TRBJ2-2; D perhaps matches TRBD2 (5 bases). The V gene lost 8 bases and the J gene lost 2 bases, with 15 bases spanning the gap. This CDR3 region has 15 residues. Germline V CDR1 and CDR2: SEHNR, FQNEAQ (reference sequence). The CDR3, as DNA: TGTGCCAGCGAAAACGGGAACTTAAACACCGGGGAGCTGTTTTTT. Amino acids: CASENGNLNTGELFF.

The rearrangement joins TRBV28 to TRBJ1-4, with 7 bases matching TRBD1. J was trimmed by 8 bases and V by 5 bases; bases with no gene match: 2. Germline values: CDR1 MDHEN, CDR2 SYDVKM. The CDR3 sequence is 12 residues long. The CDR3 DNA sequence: TGTGCCAGCAGTGACAGGGCCGAAAAACTGTTTTTT. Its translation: CASSDRAEKLFF.

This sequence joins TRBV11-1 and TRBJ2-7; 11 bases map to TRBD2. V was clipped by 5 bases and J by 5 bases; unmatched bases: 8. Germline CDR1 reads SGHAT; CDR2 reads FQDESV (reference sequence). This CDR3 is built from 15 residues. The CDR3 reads CASSLWGSGRDEQYF. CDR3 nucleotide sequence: TGTGCCAGCAGCCTCTGGGGTAGCGGGAGGGACGAGCAGTACTTC. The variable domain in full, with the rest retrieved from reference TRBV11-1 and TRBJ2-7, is EAEVAQSPRYKITEKSQAVAFWCDPISGHATLYWYRQILGQGPELLVQFQDESVVDDSQLPKDRFSAERLKGVDSTLKIQPAELGDSAMYLCASSLWGSGRDEQYFGPGTRLTVT.

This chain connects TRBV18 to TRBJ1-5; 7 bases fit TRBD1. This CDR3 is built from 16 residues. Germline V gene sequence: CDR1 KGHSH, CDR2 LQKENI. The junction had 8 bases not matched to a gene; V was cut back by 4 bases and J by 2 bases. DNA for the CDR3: TGTGCCAGCTCACTAGGAGGGGGCCGGGGCAATCAGCCCCAGCATTTT. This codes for CASSLGGGRGNQPQHF.

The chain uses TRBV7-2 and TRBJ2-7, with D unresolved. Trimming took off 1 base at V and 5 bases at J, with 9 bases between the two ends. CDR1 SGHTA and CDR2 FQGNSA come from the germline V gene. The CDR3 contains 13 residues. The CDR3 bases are TGTGCCAGCAGCTTAGAAATGCGCGACGAGCAGTACTTC. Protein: CASSLEMRDEQYF.

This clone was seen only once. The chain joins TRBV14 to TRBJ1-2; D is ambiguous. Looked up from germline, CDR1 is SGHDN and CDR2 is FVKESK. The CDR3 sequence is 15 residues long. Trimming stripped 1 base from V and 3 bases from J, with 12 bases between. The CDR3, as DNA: TGTGCCAGCAGCCAAGCTCCTGACGCCTACTATGGCTACACCTTC. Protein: CASSQAPDAYYGYTF.

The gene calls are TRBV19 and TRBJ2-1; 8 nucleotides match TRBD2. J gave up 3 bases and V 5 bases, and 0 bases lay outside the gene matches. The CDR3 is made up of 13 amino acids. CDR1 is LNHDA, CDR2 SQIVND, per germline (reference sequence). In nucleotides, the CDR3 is TGTGCCAGTAGTGCGGGGGGCTACAATGAGCAGTTCTTC. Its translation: CASSAGGYNEQFF.

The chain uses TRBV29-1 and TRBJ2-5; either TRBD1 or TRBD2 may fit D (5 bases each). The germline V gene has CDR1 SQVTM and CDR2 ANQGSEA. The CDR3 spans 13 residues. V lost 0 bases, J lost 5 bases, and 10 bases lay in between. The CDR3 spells CSVEEGVEETQYF. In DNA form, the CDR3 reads TGCAGCGTTGAAGAGGGGGTAGAGGAGACCCAGTACTTC.

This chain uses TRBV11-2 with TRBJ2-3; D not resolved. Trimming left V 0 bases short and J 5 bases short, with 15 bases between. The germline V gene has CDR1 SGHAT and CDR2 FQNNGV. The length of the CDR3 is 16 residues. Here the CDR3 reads CASSLDPLRYEDTQYF. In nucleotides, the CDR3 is TGTGCCAGCAGCTTAGACCCCCTCCGTTATGAAGATACGCAGTATTTT.

The CDR3 loop reads CSVRSGGGYTF. CDR3 DNA: TGCAGCGTTAGAAGCGGGGGAGGCTACACCTTC. V and J are TRBV29-1 and TRBJ1-2; D is possibly TRBD1 (5 bases). The V end lost 5 bases, the J end lost 8 bases, and 12 bases lay between the germline ends. Germline loops: CDR1 SQVTM, CDR2 ANQGSEA. This CDR3 comprises 11 residues.

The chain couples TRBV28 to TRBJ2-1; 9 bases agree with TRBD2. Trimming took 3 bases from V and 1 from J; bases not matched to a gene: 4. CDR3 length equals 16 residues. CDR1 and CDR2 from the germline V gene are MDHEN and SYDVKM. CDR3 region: CASSLVTSGSYNEQFF. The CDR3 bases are TGTGCCAGCAGTTTGGTGACTAGCGGTTCCTACAATGAGCAGTTCTTC.

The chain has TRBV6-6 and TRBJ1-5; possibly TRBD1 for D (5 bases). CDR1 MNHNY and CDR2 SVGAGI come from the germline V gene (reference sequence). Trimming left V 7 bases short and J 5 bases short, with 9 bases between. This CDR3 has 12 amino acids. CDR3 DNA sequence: TGTGCCAGCAAGAAGACAGATCAGCCCCAGCATTTT. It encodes CASKKTDQPQHF.

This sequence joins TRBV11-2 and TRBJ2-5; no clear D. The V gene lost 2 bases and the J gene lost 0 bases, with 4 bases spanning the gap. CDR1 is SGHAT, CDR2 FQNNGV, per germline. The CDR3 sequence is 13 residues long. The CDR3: CASSLSYQETQYF. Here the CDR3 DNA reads TGTGCCAGCAGCTTATCGTACCAAGAGACCCAGTACTTC.

In DNA form, the CDR3 reads TGTGCCAGCATCGCCCGGGACAGGGACACAGATACGCAGTATTTT. Protein: CASIARDRDTDTQYF. The gene calls are TRBV11-1 and TRBJ2-3; 9 bases map to TRBD1. Germline trimming cut 7 bases from V and 2 bases from J; bases unmatched to any gene: 7. Germline V gene data show CDR1 as SGHAT and CDR2 as FQDESV (reference sequence). This CDR3 has 15 residues.

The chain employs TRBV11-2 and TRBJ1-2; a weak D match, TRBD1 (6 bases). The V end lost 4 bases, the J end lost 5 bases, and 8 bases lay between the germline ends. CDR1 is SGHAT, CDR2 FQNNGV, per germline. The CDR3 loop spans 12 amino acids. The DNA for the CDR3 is TGTGCCAGCAGCTCCGGACAGTATGGCTACACCTTC. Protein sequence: CASSSGQYGYTF.

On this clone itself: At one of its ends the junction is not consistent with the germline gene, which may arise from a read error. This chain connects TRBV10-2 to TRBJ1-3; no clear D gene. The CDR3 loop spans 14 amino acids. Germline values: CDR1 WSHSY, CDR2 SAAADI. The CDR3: CASRASGDGSTIYF. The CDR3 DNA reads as TGCGCCAGCAGAGCCTCAGGAGATGGAAGCACCATATATTTT.

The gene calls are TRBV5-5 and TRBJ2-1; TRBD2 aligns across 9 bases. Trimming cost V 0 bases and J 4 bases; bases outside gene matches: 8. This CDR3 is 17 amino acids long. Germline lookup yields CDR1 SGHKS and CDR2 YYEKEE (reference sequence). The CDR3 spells CASSLALRGGLYNEQFF. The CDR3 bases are TGTGCCAGCAGCTTGGCCTTGCGGGGGGGACTATACAATGAGCAGTTCTTC.

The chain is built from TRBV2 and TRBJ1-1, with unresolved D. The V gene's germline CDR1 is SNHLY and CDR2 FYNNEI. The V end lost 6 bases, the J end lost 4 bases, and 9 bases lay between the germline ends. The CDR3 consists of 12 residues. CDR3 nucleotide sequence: TGTGCCAGCAGGGGGTCGGCCACTGAAGCTTTCTTT. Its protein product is CASRGSATEAFF.

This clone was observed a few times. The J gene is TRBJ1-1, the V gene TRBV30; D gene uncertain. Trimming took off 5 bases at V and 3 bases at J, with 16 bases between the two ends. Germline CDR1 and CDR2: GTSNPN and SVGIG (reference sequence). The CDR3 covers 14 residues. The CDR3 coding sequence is TGTGCCTGGGCCCCCGTGGGAGTTGACACTGAAGCTTTCTTT. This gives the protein CAWAPVGVDTEAFF.

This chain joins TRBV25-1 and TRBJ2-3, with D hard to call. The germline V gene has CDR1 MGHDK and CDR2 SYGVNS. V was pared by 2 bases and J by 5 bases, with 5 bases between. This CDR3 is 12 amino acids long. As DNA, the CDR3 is TGTGCCAGCAGTGAACTCAAAGATACGCAGTATTTT. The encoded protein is CASSELKDTQYF.